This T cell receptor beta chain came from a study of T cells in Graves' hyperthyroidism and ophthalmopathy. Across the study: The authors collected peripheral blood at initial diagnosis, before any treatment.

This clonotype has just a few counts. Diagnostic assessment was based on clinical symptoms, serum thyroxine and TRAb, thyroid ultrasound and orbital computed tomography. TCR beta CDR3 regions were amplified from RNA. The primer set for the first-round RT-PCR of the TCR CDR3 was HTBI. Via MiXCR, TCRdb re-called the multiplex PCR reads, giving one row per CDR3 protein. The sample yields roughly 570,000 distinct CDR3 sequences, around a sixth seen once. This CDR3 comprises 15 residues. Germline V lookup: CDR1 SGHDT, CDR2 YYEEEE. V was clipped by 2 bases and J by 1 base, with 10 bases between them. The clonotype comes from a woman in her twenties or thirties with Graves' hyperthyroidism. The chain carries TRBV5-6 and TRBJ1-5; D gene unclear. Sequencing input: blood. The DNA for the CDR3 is TGTGCCAGCAGCTTACGGTTTACGAGCAATCAGCCCCAGCATTTT. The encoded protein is CASSLRFTSNQPQHF.